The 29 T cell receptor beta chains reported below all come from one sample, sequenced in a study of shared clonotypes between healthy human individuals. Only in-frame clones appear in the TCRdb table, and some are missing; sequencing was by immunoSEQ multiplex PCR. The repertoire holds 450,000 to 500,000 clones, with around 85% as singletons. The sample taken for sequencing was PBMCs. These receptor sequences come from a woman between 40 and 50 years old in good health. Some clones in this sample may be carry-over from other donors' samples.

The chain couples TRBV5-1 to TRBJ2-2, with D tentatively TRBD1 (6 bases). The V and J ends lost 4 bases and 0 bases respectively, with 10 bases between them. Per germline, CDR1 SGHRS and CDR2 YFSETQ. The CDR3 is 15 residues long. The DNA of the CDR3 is TGCGCCAGCAGCGATGGACAGACGAACACCGGGGAGCTGTTTTTT. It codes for CASSDGQTNTGELFF.

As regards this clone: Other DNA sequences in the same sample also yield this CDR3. The CDR3 region is CASSPGLAGGTYEQYF. Here the CDR3 DNA reads TGTGCCAGCTCACCGGGACTAGCGGGAGGAACCTACGAGCAGTACTTC. The chain couples TRBV18 to TRBJ2-7, with 15 bases aligning to TRBD2. V lost 3 bases, J lost 2 bases, and 2 bases stayed unmatched. CDR1 and CDR2 from the germline V gene are KGHSH and LQKENI. CDR3 size: 16 residues.

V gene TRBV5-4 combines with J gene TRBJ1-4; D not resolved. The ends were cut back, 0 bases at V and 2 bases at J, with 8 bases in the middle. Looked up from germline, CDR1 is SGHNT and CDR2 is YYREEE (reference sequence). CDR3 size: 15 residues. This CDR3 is CASSLGKATNEKLFF. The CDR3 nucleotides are TGTGCCAGCAGCTTGGGCAAGGCCACTAATGAAAAACTGTTTTTT.

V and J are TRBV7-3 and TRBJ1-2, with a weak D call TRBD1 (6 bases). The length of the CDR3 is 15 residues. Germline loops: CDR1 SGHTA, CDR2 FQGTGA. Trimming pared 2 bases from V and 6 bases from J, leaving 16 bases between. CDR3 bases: TGTGCCAGCAGCTTAGTCGCCACAGGGCCTGATGGCTACACCTTC. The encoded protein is CASSLVATGPDGYTF.

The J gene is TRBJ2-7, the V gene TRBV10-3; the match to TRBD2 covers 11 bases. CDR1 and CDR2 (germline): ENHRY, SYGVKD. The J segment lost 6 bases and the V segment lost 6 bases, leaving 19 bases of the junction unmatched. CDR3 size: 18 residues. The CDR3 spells CAISARTGQGTSGLEQYF. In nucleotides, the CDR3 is TGTGCCATCAGCGCCCGGACAGGTCAAGGGACTAGCGGTCTCGAGCAGTACTTC.

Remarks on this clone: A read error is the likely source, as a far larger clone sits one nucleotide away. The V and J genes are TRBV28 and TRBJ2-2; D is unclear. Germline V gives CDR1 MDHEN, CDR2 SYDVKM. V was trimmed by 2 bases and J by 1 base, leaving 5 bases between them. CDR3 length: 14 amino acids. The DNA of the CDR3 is TGTGCCAGCAGTTTAGCCAGGAACACCGGGGAGCTGTTTTTT. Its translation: CASSLARNTGELFF.

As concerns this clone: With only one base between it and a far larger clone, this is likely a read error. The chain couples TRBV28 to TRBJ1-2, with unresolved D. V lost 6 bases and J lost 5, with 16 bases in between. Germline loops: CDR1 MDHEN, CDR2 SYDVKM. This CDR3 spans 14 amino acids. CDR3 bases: TGTGCCAGCAGAACTACAGAGGTCCGGTATGGCTACACCTTC. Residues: CASRTTEVRYGYTF.

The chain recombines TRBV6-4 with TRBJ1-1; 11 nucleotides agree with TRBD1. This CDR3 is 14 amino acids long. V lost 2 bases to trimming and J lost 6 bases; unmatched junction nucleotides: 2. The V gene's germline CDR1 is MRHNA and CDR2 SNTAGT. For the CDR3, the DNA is TGTGCCAGCAGTGACGGGACAGGGGGTTCTGAAGCTTTCTTT. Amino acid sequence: CASSDGTGGSEAFF.

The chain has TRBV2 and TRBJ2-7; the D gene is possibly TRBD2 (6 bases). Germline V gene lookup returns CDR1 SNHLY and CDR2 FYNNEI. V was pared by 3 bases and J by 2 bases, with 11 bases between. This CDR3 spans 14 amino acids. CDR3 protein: CASSDGTVPYEQYF. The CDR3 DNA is TGTGCCAGCAGTGACGGGACTGTCCCCTACGAGCAGTACTTC.

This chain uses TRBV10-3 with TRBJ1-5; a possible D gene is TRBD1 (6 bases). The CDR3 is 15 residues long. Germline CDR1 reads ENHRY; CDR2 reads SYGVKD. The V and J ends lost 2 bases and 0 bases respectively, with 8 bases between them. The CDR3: CAISENRDSNQPQHF. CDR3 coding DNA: TGTGCCATCAGTGAGAACAGGGATAGCAATCAGCCCCAGCATTTT.

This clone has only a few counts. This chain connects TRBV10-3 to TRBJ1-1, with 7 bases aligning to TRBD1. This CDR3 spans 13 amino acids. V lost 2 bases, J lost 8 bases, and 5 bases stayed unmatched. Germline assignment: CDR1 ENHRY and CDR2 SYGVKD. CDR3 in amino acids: CAISEGQVGEAFF. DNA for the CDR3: TGTGCCATCAGTGAGGGACAGGTAGGCGAAGCTTTCTTT.

CDR3 loop: CAASGGGSVTEAFF. The CDR3 DNA reads TGTGCCGCCTCTGGGGGGGGCTCGGTGACTGAAGCTTTCTTT. This rearrangement joins TRBV28 to TRBJ1-1; tentative D call: TRBD1 (6 bases). Trimming pared 11 bases from V and 5 bases from J, leaving 21 bases between. This CDR3 is 14 amino acids long. In germline, CDR1 is MDHEN, CDR2 SYDVKM.

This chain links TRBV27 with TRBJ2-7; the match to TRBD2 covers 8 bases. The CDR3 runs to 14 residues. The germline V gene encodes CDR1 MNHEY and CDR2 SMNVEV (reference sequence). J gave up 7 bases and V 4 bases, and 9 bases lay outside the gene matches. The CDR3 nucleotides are TGTGCCAGCAGTTCTCGGGAGGGCCGTTTTGAGCAGTACTTC. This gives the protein CASSSREGRFEQYF.

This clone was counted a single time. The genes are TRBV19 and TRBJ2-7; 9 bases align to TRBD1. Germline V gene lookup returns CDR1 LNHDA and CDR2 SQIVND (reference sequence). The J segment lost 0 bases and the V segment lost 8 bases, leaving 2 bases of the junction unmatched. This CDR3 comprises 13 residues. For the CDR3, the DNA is TGTGCCAGTGGGACAGGGCTCTCCTACGAGCAGTACTTC. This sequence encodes CASGTGLSYEQYF.

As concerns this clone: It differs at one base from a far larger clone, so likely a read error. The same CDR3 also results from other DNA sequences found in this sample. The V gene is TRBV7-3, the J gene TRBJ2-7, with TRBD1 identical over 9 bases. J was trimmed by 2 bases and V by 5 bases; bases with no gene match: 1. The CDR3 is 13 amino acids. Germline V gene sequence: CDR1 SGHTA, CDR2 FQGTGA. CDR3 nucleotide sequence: TGTGCCAGCAGCAGGGACAGGGCCTACGAGCAGTACTTC. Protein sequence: CASSRDRAYEQYF.

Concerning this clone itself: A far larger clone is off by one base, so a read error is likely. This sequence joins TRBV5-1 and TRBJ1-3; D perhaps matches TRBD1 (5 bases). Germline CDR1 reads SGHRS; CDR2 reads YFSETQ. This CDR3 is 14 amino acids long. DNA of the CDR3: TGCGTCAGCAGCTTGGGGGTCTCTGGAAACACCATATATTTT. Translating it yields CVSSLGVSGNTIYF.

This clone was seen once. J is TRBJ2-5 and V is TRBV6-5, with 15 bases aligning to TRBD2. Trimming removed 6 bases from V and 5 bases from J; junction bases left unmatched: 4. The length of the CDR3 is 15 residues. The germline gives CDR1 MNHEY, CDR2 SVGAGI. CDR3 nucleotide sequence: TGTGCCAGCAGACCCGGACTAGCGGGAGGGGAGACCCAGTACTTC. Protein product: CASRPGLAGGETQYF.

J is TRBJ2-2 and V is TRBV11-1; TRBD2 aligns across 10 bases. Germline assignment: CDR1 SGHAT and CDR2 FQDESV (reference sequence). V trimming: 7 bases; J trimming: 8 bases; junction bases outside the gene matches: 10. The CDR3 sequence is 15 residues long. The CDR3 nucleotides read TGTGCCAGCAACTCAAGGGGACTAGCGTCTGGGGAGCTGTTTTTT. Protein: CASNSRGLASGELFF.

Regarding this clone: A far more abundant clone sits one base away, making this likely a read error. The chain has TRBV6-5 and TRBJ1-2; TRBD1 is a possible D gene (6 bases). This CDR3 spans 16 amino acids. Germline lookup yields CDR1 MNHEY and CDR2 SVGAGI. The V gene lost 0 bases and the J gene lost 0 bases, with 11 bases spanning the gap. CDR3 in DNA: TGTGCCAGCAGTTACTCGGGACAATTTCCTAACTATGGCTACACCTTC. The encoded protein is CASSYSGQFPNYGYTF.

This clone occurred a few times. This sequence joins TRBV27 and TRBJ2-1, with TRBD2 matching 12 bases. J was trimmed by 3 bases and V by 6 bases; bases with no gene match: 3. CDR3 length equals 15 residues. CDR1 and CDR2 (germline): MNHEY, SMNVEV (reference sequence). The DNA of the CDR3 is TGTGCCAGCAGAACTAGCGGGAGGCTCTACAATGAGCAGTTCTTC. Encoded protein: CASRTSGRLYNEQFF.

This CDR3 reads CASSLGDSYNEQFF. CDR3 nucleotide sequence: TGCGCCAGCAGCTTGGGAGACAGCTACAATGAGCAGTTCTTC. This rearrangement joins TRBV5-1 to TRBJ2-1; a weak D match, TRBD1 (5 bases). CDR3 length: 14 amino acids. V lost 0 bases and J lost 3, with 7 bases in between. Germline assignment: CDR1 SGHRS and CDR2 YFSETQ. Based on the CDR3 plus reference TRBV5-1 and TRBJ2-1, the full variable domain is KAGVTQTPRYLIKTRGQQVTLSCSPISGHRSVSWYQQTPGQGLQFLFEYFSETQRNKGNFPGRFSGRQFSNSRSEMNVSTLELGDSALYLCASSLGDSYNEQFFGPGTRLTVL.

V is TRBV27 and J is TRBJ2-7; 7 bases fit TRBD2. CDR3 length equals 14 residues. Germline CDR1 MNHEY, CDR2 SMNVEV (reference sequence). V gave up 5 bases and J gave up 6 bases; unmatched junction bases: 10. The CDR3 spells CASSPRDYLSEQYF. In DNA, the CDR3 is TGTGCCAGCAGTCCAAGGGACTATCTTAGCGAGCAGTACTTC.

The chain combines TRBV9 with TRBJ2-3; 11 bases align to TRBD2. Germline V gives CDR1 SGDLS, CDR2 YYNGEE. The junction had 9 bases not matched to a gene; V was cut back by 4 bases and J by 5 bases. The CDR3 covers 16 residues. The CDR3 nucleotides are TGTGCCAGCAGCCCGCTTAGCGGGAGGGCCGGAGATACGCAGTATTTT. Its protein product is CASSPLSGRAGDTQYF.

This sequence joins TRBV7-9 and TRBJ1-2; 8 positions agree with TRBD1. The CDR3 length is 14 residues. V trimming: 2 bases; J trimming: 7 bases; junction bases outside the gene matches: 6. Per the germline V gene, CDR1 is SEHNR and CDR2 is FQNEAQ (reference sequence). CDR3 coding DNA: TGTGCCAGCAGCTTAACGACAGGGGAGGTTGGCTACACCTTC. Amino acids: CASSLTTGEVGYTF.

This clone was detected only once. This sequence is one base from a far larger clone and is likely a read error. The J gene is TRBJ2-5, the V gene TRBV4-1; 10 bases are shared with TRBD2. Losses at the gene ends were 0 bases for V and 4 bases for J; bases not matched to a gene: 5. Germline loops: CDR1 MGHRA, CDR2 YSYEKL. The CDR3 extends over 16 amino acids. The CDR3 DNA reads TGCGCCAGCAGCCAAGAATCCCTAGCGGGAGCAGAGACCCAGTACTTC. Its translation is CASSQESLAGAETQYF.

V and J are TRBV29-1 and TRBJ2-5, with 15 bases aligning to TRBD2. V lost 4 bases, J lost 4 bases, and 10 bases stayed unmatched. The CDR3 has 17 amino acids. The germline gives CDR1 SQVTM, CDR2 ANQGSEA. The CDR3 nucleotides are TGCAGCGTTGGGGGGATGGGACTAGCGGGAGGAGTAGAGACCCAGTACTTC. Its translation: CSVGGMGLAGGVETQYF.

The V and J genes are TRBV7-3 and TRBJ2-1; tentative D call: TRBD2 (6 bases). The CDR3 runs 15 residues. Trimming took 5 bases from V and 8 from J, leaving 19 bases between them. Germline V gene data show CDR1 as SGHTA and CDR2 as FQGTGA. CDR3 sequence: CASSRSGGLMDEQFF. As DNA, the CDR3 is TGTGCCAGCAGCCGTAGCGGAGGCCTTATGGATGAGCAGTTCTTC.

In DNA form, the CDR3 reads TGTGCCAGCAGCTTGGGGGGGGCGGCGAACTATGGCTACACCTTC. Amino acid sequence: CASSLGGAANYGYTF. V usage is TRBV4-2 and J usage is TRBJ1-2, with D possibly being TRBD1 (6 bases). From germline, CDR1 is LGHNA and CDR2 YNFKEQ. V was pared by 5 bases and J by 2 bases, with 15 bases between. The length of the CDR3 is 15 residues.

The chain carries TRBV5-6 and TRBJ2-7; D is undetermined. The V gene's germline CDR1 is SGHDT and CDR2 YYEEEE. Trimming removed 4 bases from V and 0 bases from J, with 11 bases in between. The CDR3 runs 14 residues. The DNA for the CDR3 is TGTGCCAGCAGCCCCGGCCGTGTCTCCTACGAGCAGTACTTC. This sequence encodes CASSPGRVSYEQYF.